This T cell receptor (beta chain) is drawn from a study of T-cell reconstitution after alpha-beta-depleted transplantation in children. Findings of the study overall: Approximately two months post-transplant, alpha-beta T cells reportedly originated from several hundred expanded graft clones. Hyperexpanded clones declined; after one year, newly produced T cells mostly supplied diversity. High day-60 TCRbeta diversity in some patients came from surviving recipient T cells and thymic progenitors.

A TCRbeta library incorporating unique molecular identifiers was prepared. TCRdb recomputed calls from the PCR reads with MiXCR, one row per CDR3 protein. The sample carries about 460,000 distinct CDR3 sequences, roughly 10% recorded once. V shed 6 bases and J 5 bases; nucleotides not matched to a gene: 4. The CDR3 sequence is 13 residues long. The V gene's germline CDR1 is MNHEY and CDR2 SVGEGT. About this clonotype: Its antigen is undetermined.

The TCR originated in a female patient aged 2-9 years who had a stem cell transplant for aplastic anemia, so the T cells may come from the graft donor. V and J are TRBV6-2 or TRBV6-3 and TRBJ2-1; 7 positions match TRBD1. The sequences come from PBMCs, mostly from graft donor cells, collected 180 days after TCRalphabeta/CD19-depleted stem cell transplant. CDR3 sequence (DNA): TGTGCCAGCAGACCGGGACAGAACAATGAGCAGTTCTTC. Its translation is CASRPGQNNEQFF.